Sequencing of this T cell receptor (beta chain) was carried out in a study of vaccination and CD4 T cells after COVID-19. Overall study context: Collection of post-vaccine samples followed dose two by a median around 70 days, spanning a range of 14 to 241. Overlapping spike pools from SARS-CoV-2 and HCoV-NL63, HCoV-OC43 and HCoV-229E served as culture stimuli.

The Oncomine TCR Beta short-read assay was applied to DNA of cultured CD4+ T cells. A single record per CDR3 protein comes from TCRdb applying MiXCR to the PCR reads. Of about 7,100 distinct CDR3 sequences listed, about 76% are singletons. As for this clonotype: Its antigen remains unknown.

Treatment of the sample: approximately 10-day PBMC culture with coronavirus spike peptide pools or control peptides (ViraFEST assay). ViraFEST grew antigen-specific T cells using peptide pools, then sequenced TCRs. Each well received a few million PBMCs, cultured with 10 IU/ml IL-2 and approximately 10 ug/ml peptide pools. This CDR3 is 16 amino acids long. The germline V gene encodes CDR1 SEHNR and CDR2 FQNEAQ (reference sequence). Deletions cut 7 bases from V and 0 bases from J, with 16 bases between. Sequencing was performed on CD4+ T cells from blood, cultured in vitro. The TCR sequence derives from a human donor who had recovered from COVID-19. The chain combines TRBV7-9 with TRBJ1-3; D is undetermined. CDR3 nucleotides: TGTGCCAGCACCAACGAGCGTTCGGTCTCTGGAAACACCATATATTTT. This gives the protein CASTNERSVSGNTIYF.